This TCR beta chain is drawn from a study of CD8 T cells in ankylosing spondylitis. Findings and limits, study-wide: Past studies reported some motif variants in reactive arthritis synovial fluid and blood.

Researchers built TCR beta libraries using quantitative 5'-RACE with molecular barcodes. TCRdb used MiXCR to reprocess the 5' RACE reads, holding one entry per CDR3 protein. The repertoire includes approximately 220,000 distinct CDR3 sequences, 20% to 30% of them detected once, and 5% to 7.5% sits in the top ten. As for this clonotype: Antigen specificity is unknown.

Deletions cut 2 bases from V and 6 bases from J, with 8 bases between. Germline V gene sequence: CDR1 MNHEY, CDR2 SVGAGI. This CDR3 is 12 amino acids long. This chain joins TRBV6-5 and TRBJ2-7; tentative D call: TRBD2 (5 bases). The sample taken for sequencing was blood, either unsorted or a sorted T cell fraction (not recorded which). The receptor was derived from a male donor with ankylosing spondylitis or in good health (not recorded which). CDR3 region: CASSYGRGEQYF. The CDR3 DNA sequence: TGTGCCAGCAGTTACGGTCGGGGCGAGCAGTACTTC.